Listed here are 25 T cell receptor beta chains from one sample, sequenced in a study of cytomegalovirus exposure and HLA in healthy donors. It was with 60 Vbeta and 13 Jbeta primers that the PCR ran. The protocol was immunoSEQ multiplex PCR, while the TCRdb copy is restricted to in-frame clones and leaves out a portion. This sample yields just under 250,000 clones, of which 82% are seen a single time; around 5.4% belongs to the top ten. Sequenced: PBMCs. The receptors originated from a woman aged 40 to 50 in good health and CMV-seropositive.

The J gene is TRBJ1-1, the V gene TRBV2, with D hard to call. V dropped 4 bases and J dropped 1 base, with 10 bases sitting between them. This CDR3 is 14 amino acids long. Germline V gene sequence: CDR1 SNHLY, CDR2 FYNNEI. CDR3 nucleotide sequence: TGTGCCAGCAGTGTCAACGGTGCGAACACTGAAGCTTTCTTT. Translation: CASSVNGANTEAFF.

The V and J genes are TRBV4-3 and TRBJ2-7, with D possibly being TRBD1 (6 bases). CDR1 and CDR2 (germline): LGHNA, YSLEER. Trimming removed 4 bases at V and 13 bases at J, with 32 bases between. This CDR3 has 17 amino acids. CDR3 protein: CASSRTIDRSPVGLKYF. The CDR3 nucleotides read TGCGCCAGCAGCCGAACGATTGACAGGTCCCCGGTGGGGCTGAAATACTTC.

This rearrangement joins TRBV7-9 to TRBJ1-5, with a tentative D call TRBD1 (6 bases). This CDR3 spans 18 amino acids. Trimming took 1 base from V and 0 from J, leaving 16 bases between them. Germline CDR1 SEHNR, CDR2 FQNEAQ (reference sequence). The CDR3 spells CASSLGRAGDYSNQPQHF. The CDR3 DNA sequence: TGTGCCAGCAGCTTAGGCCGGGCAGGGGACTATAGCAATCAGCCCCAGCATTTT.

The gene calls are TRBV10-3 and TRBJ2-7; TRBD1 is a possible D gene (7 bases). This CDR3 contains 14 residues. Germline lookup yields CDR1 ENHRY and CDR2 SYGVKD. V lost 4 bases, J lost 7 bases, and 17 bases lay in between. The CDR3 DNA is TGTGCCATCAGTGCGGGCAGGGGGGAAGGGGAGCAGTACTTC. It encodes CAISAGRGEGEQYF.

A single count supports this clone. The chain has TRBV6-1 and TRBJ2-7; 9 bases map to TRBD1. Germline V gene lookup returns CDR1 MNHNS and CDR2 SASEGT. This CDR3 has 13 amino acids. The ends lost 8 bases at V and 3 bases at J; junction bases unmatched: 5. CDR3 bases: TGTGCCAGCGGGACAGGGTCAAGCTACGAGCAGTACTTC. Protein: CASGTGSSYEQYF.

The chain employs TRBV6-6 and TRBJ1-5; no reliable D call. The CDR3 has 13 amino acids. V lost 6 bases, J lost 7 bases, and 13 bases lay in between. Germline CDR1 is MNHNY and CDR2 is SVGAGI (reference sequence). This CDR3 reads CASRPTVGQPQHF. The CDR3 DNA reads as TGTGCCAGCAGGCCCACAGTGGGCCAGCCCCAGCATTTT.

The chain recombines TRBV4-1 with TRBJ2-1; TRBD2 is a possible D gene (5 bases). Germline assignment: CDR1 MGHRA and CDR2 YSYEKL. The CDR3 covers 15 residues. V was trimmed by 7 bases and J by 5 bases, leaving 18 bases between them. The chain's CDR3 is CASTARPGLNNEQFF. The CDR3, as DNA: TGCGCCAGCACAGCTAGGCCCGGACTGAACAATGAGCAGTTCTTC.

The rearrangement joins TRBV7-9 to TRBJ1-2; D is uncertain. CDR1 is SEHNR and CDR2 is FQNEAQ in the germline V gene (reference sequence). The CDR3 has 13 residues. Between the trimmed V and J ends, which lost 5 bases and 0 bases, there was a span of 7 bases. The CDR3 region is CASSPQANYGYTF. The CDR3 region has the DNA TGTGCCAGCAGCCCCCAGGCTAACTATGGCTACACCTTC.

The rearrangement uses TRBV13 and TRBJ1-3; TRBD1 matches at 10 bases. Germline CDR1 PRHDT, CDR2 FYEKMQ (reference sequence). V trimming: 0 bases; J trimming: 0 bases; junction bases outside the gene matches: 5. The CDR3 totals 18 residues. CDR3 region: CASSLGGTGAFSGNTIYF. The CDR3 region has the DNA TGTGCCAGCAGCTTAGGGGGGACAGGGGCATTCTCTGGAAACACCATATATTTT.

Written as DNA, the CDR3 is TGTGCCAGCAGCAGAGGGACACTACGGAATTCACCCCTCCACTTT. Protein sequence: CASSRGTLRNSPLHF. The rearrangement joins TRBV7-9 to TRBJ1-6; tentatively, D is TRBD1 (6 bases). Per the germline V gene, CDR1 is SEHNR and CDR2 is FQNEAQ (reference sequence). V lost 5 bases and J lost 7, with 15 bases in between. The CDR3 loop spans 15 amino acids.

J is TRBJ2-7 and V is TRBV4-2; D gene uncertain. Germline V gene data show CDR1 as LGHNA and CDR2 as YNFKEQ. CDR3 size: 13 residues. Trimming removed 0 bases at V and 6 bases at J, with 9 bases between. The CDR3 loop reads CASSQESASEQYF. The DNA for the CDR3 is TGTGCCAGCAGCCAAGAGAGCGCATCCGAGCAGTACTTC.

This chain connects TRBV29-1 to TRBJ1-2; possibly TRBD1 for D (6 bases). Germline CDR1 SQVTM, CDR2 ANQGSEA. This CDR3 has 11 amino acids. Trimming took 4 bases from V and 6 from J, leaving 9 bases between them. The CDR3, as DNA: TGCAGCGTTGCAGGGGCGGATGGCTACACCTTC. It codes for CSVAGADGYTF.

The genes are TRBV30 and TRBJ1-5; D ambiguous. V lost 3 bases and J lost 3, with 6 bases in between. Germline V gene data show CDR1 as GTSNPN and CDR2 as SVGIG (reference sequence). The CDR3 loop spans 12 amino acids. The CDR3, as DNA: TGTGCCTGGAGACAGTTCAATCAGCCCCAGCATTTT. Translating gives CAWRQFNQPQHF.

The chain combines TRBV7-2 with TRBJ2-7; D gene ambiguous. The CDR3 is 14 amino acids. CDR1 and CDR2 from the germline V gene are SGHTA and FQGNSA. V was pared by 1 base and J by 0 bases, with 7 bases between. The CDR3 DNA is TGTGCCAGCAGCTTAGATGGCTCCTCCTACGAGCAGTACTTC. This encodes CASSLDGSSYEQYF.

A few counts support this clone. The CDR3 is CASRSIIGSDNEQFF. The CDR3 DNA follows: TGCGCCAGCAGATCCATCATCGGGAGTGATAATGAGCAGTTCTTC. This sequence joins TRBV10-2 and TRBJ2-1; possible D gene TRBD2, 6 bases. Trimming cost V 6 bases and J 7 bases, with 19 bases left between them. The CDR3 loop spans 15 amino acids. Germline values: CDR1 WSHSY, CDR2 SAAADI.

The chain combines TRBV18 with TRBJ1-5; perhaps TRBD1 as D (6 bases). Between the trimmed V and J ends, which lost 6 bases and 5 bases, there was a span of 17 bases. This CDR3 comprises 15 residues. The germline V gene encodes CDR1 KGHSH and CDR2 LQKENI. CDR3 in amino acids: CASSPNRAQDQPQHF. The CDR3 DNA sequence: TGTGCCAGCTCTCCAAACAGGGCTCAAGATCAGCCCCAGCATTTT.

The rearrangement uses TRBV11-2 and TRBJ2-1; 7 bases map to TRBD2. V lost 0 bases, J lost 8 bases, and 4 bases stayed unmatched. Germline CDR1 SGHAT, CDR2 FQNNGV. The CDR3 has 14 amino acids. The CDR3, as DNA: TGTGCCAGCAGCTTAGACCTAGCGGTCGATGAGCAGTTCTTC. The encoded protein is CASSLDLAVDEQFF.

The chain carries TRBV6-7 and TRBJ1-1; 7 bases are a match to TRBD1. TRBV6-7 is marked as an open reading frame, function uncertain. There are 17 residues in the CDR3. J lost 4 bases, V lost 2 bases, and 13 bases had no gene match. The CDR3 DNA reads as TGTGCCAGCAGTTACCCAATTGACCGGGACAGATTCACTGAAGCTTTCTTT. It codes for CASSYPIDRDRFTEAFF.

The rearrangement links TRBV11-2 to TRBJ1-1; D unclear. Trimming removed 5 bases from V and 5 bases from J, with 18 bases in between. This CDR3 contains 15 residues. Germline-derived CDR1 and CDR2 are SGHAT and FQNNGV. In nucleotides, the CDR3 is TGTGCCAGCAGCGCCCTATCTGGCGGGAGGACTGAAGCTTTCTTT. Its translation: CASSALSGGRTEAFF.

This chain joins TRBV4-1 and TRBJ1-2; 9 nucleotides align to TRBD1. Germline trimming cut 4 bases from V and 6 bases from J; bases unmatched to any gene: 3. CDR3 length equals 13 residues. Germline V gene sequence: CDR1 MGHRA, CDR2 YSYEKL. The CDR3 is CASSPRTGDGYTF. The CDR3 DNA sequence: TGCGCCAGCAGCCCCAGGACAGGGGATGGCTACACCTTC.

The chain recombines TRBV5-1 with TRBJ1-5; TRBD1 is a possible D gene (5 bases). The CDR3 length is 13 residues. CDR1 SGHRS and CDR2 YFSETQ come from the germline V gene. Trimming cost V 0 bases and J 10 bases, with 11 bases left between them. The CDR3 is CASSLGAGSPQHF. The CDR3 DNA follows: TGCGCCAGCAGCTTGGGTGCAGGGTCCCCCCAGCATTTT.

The chain uses TRBV7-3 and TRBJ2-5; D possibly corresponds to TRBD2 (5 bases). V shed 5 bases and J shed 0 bases, with 7 bases lying between them. Looked up from germline, CDR1 is SGHTA and CDR2 is FQGTGA. CDR3 length: 13 amino acids. This chain's CDR3 is CASSQDYQETQYF. The CDR3 DNA is TGTGCCAGCAGCCAGGACTACCAAGAGACCCAGTACTTC.

J is TRBJ2-3 and V is TRBV30; 7 bases are a match to TRBD1. J was trimmed by 4 bases and V by 0 bases; bases with no gene match: 19. There are 19 residues in the CDR3. Germline V gene sequence: CDR1 GTSNPN, CDR2 SVGIG (reference sequence). CDR3 in DNA: TGTGCCTGGAGTGTAATTAGAGGGTCTACAGGGGCCAGTCCAGATACGCAGTATTTT. Residues: CAWSVIRGSTGASPDTQYF.

The chain links TRBV9 to TRBJ2-5; 8 bases map to TRBD2. This CDR3 region has 14 residues. From germline, CDR1 is SGDLS and CDR2 YYNGEE. V dropped 4 bases and J dropped 4; count of bases not matched to a gene: 6. The CDR3 loop reads CASSPLAGLETQYF. CDR3 coding DNA: TGTGCCAGCAGCCCTTTAGCGGGACTAGAGACCCAGTACTTC. Filled out from reference TRBV9 and TRBJ2-5, the complete variable domain reads DSGVTQTPKHLITATGQRVTLRCSPRSGDLSVYWYQQSLDQGLQFLIQYYNGEERAKGNILERFSAQQFPDLHSELNLSSLELGDSALYFCASSPLAGLETQYFGPGTRLLVL.

V and J are TRBV6-1 and TRBJ1-1; possible D gene TRBD1, 6 bases. The CDR3 length is 15 residues. V shed 6 bases and J shed 2 bases, with 16 bases lying between them. Germline V lookup: CDR1 MNHNS, CDR2 SASEGT. CDR3 amino acids: CASRQRQVSNTEAFF. DNA for the CDR3: TGTGCCAGCAGACAGAGACAGGTTTCTAACACTGAAGCTTTCTTT.